The rows below give T cell receptor beta chains drawn from one sample of a study of CD8+ T cells in alopecia areata. Clones were read by immunoSEQ multiplex PCR, and TCRdb kept only the in-frame ones, dropping some. The table has fewer than 150,000 clones, roughly two fifths seen once; the top ten hold 3% to 3.5%. The sample taken for sequencing was CD4+ T cells sorted from blood. Receptor source: a human donor with alopecia areata. CDR3s include the opening cysteine and the closing phenylalanine or tryptophan. The order of the fields is J gene, D gene, V gene, clone size, CDR3 DNA, CDR3 protein. D genes are given only for firm matches. Not every row has a clone size; where given, it reads once, few, many or a size class.

>TRBJ1-1|-|TRBV7-9|-
TGTGCCAGCAGCAGGGGGGCGAACACTGAAGCTTTCTTT
CASSRGANTEAFF
>TRBJ2-1|TRBD2|TRBV2|-
TGTGCCAGCAGGGCTAGCGGGACCAATGAGCAGTTCTTC
CASRASGTNEQFF
>TRBJ2-7|-|TRBV5-1|once
TGCGCCAGCAGATCAGACAGTAATCCCTACGAGCAGTACTTC
CASRSDSNPYEQYF
>TRBJ1-1|-|TRBV9|-
TGTGCCAGCAGCGTCCGATCGGTGAACACTGAAGCTTTCTTT
CASSVRSVNTEAFF
>TRBJ2-3|-|TRBV28|-
TGTGCCAGCAGTTCCTTGGACACCGACTTCACAGATACGCAGTATTTT
CASSSLDTDFTDTQYF
>TRBJ1-1|-|TRBV30|-
TGTGCCTGGGGGACGGACGTGAACACTGAAGCTTTCTTT
CAWGTDVNTEAFF
>TRBJ2-3|TRBD2|TRBV6-5|-
TGTGCCAGCAGTCACAGCGGGGGAACAGATACGCAGTATTTT
CASSHSGGTDTQYF
>TRBJ2-1|-|TRBV30|once
TGTGCCTGGGAACGCGGGGAACGGGCGATATCCTACAATGAGCAGTTCTTC
CAWERGERAISYNEQFF
>TRBJ2-3|-|TRBV7-2|-
TGTGCCAGCACGCGTAGCGTAGGGGGACCAGATACGCAGTATTTT
CASTRSVGGPDTQYF
>TRBJ2-6|TRBD1|TRBV11-2|-
TGTGCCAGCAGCTTAGTTAAGCAGGGGGTTCAGAACGTCCTGACTTTC
CASSLVKQGVQNVLTF
>TRBJ1-1|TRBD1|TRBV29-1|few
TGCAGCGTTGAACAGAGGGGGCGGAGAGAAGCTTTCTTT
CSVEQRGRREAFF
>TRBJ2-6|TRBD1|TRBV29-1|few
TGCAGCGCTGTGACAGGGTCGGCTGGGGCCAACGTCCTGACTTTC
CSAVTGSAGANVLTF
>TRBJ1-1|-|TRBV30|-
TGTGCCTGGAGCAATGGACAGACTGAAGCTTTCTTT
CAWSNGQTEAFF
>TRBJ2-5|-|TRBV19|-
TGTGCCAGTAGTATAGGAGGAGAGACCCAGTACTTC
CASSIGGETQYF
>TRBJ2-1|-|TRBV4-3|-
TGCGCCAGCAGCCAAGAACGGGGGTCCAATGAGCAGTTCTTC
CASSQERGSNEQFF
>TRBJ2-6|-|TRBV25-1|-
TGTGCCAGCGGAGAGTCTGGGGCCAACGTCCTGACTTTC
CASGESGANVLTF
>TRBJ2-3|TRBD1|TRBV10-3|-
TGTGCCATCAGTGACCCAGGGACAGGGAAAGATACGCAGTATTTT
CAISDPGTGKDTQYF
>TRBJ1-2|-|TRBV19|-
TGTGCCAGTAGTAGCGAGCAGGACTATGGCTACACCTTC
CASSSEQDYGYTF
>TRBJ2-1|-|TRBV2|-
TGTGCCACCAAACTCTTAGTCGCGGAGCCTGAGCAGTTCTTC
CATKLLVAEPEQFF
>TRBJ2-3|-|TRBV2|-
TGTGCCAGCGGCGGGACGGGGTACACAGATACGCAGTATTTT
CASGGTGYTDTQYF
>TRBJ2-7|-|TRBV5-7|few
TGTGCCAGCAGCTTGACGGCGCGAGACTTTCAACTCCCTTCCTACGAGCAGTACTTC
CASSLTARDFQLPSYEQYF
>TRBJ1-6|TRBD1|TRBV5-1|-
TGCGCCAGCCAAAGGGACAGCTACTCCTATAATTCACCCCTCCACTTT
CASQRDSYSYNSPLHF
>TRBJ2-5|-|TRBV29-1|-
TGCAGCACAAAGCGGGACAGAGCGCGCGAGACCCAGTACTTC
CSTKRDRARETQYF
>TRBJ2-3|-|TRBV30|-
TGTGCCTCAGAGCAGGGAGGAGCAGATACGCAGTATTTT
CASEQGGADTQYF
>TRBJ1-1|-|TRBV29-1|-
TGCAGCGTTGTCCCTAGGATAACTGAAGCTTTCTTT
CSVVPRITEAFF
>TRBJ2-7|TRBD1|TRBV7-9|few
TGTGCCAGCAGTTCCGGGACAGGGTCATGGCAGTACTTC
CASSSGTGSWQYF
>TRBJ1-1|-|TRBV29-1|few
TGCAGCGTGTCCGGACCCCGGGGACGGGGCACTGAAGCTTTCTTT
CSVSGPRGRGTEAFF
>TRBJ2-3|TRBD2|TRBV29-1|-
TGCAGCGTGGGGGGAGGGAAGGTCGCAGATACGCAGTATTTT
CSVGGGKVADTQYF
>TRBJ2-7|-|TRBV30|-
TGTGCCTGGAGTAACAGCTACGAGCAGTACTTC
CAWSNSYEQYF
>TRBJ1-5|TRBD1|TRBV18|few
TGTGCCAGCTCTCCCGGGACAGGGGGCGGCAATCAGCCCCAGCATTTT
CASSPGTGGGNQPQHF
>TRBJ2-5|-|TRBV27|-
TGTGCCAGCAGTTTATTGGGTCAAGAGACCCAGTACTTC
CASSLLGQETQYF
>TRBJ1-1|-|TRBV15|-
TGTGCCACCAGCAGAAACAGGGTCACTGAAGCTTTCTTT
CATSRNRVTEAFF
>TRBJ1-1|TRBD1|TRBV11-3|-
TGTGCCAGCAGCACCCGGGACAGGGTGAACACTGAAGCTTTCTTT
CASSTRDRVNTEAFF